A single sample is the source of the 5 T cell receptor beta chains below, sequenced in a study of blood T cells in healthy people across ages. A second PCR of 7 to 11 cycles used a sample-barcoded 5' primer and a J-beta primer mix. One entry per CDR3 protein, called by TCRdb with MiXCR from the 5' RACE reads. This table has roughly 800,000 distinct CDR3 sequences, roughly 25% appearing once. The same sample was also used in a study of T cells of mothers and their children.

Specimen: blood. Every receptor here comes from a boy aged 5-17 years in good health.

This clonotype appeared once. The chain joins TRBV20-1 to TRBJ2-1; TRBD2 agrees at 12 bases. Trimming cost V 1 base and J 5 bases; bases outside gene matches: 9. This CDR3 contains 17 residues. CDR1 DFQATT and CDR2 SNEGSKA come from the germline V gene (reference sequence). In DNA, the CDR3 is TGCAGTGCTAGAGTTGCTAGCGGGGGGGCCGGGGACAATGAGCAGTTCTTC. This translates into CSARVASGGAGDNEQFF.

This chain links TRBV30 with TRBJ2-3, with D possibly TRBD2 on 6 matching bases. Trimming took 0 bases from V and 4 from J, leaving 14 bases between them. Germline lookup yields CDR1 GTSNPN and CDR2 SVGIG (reference sequence). The CDR3 covers 15 residues. The CDR3 DNA sequence: TGTGCCTGGAGTGTACACGGGGGTGGCGCAGATACGCAGTATTTT. This encodes CAWSVHGGGADTQYF.

The V gene is TRBV20-1, the J gene TRBJ2-5; a weak D match, TRBD2 (7 bases). Germline CDR1 and CDR2: DFQATT and SNEGSKA (reference sequence). Trimming left V 0 bases short and J 5 bases short, with 13 bases between. The CDR3 runs to 14 residues. The CDR3: CSARDGGASETQYF. CDR3 DNA: TGCAGTGCTAGAGATGGGGGGGCTTCGGAGACCCAGTACTTC.

In this sample, this clonotype turned up a few times. The chain couples TRBV9 to TRBJ2-1, with TRBD2 identical over 8 bases. The germline CDR1 and CDR2 sequences are SGDLS and YYNGEE. The CDR3 length is 15 residues. Trimming took 0 bases from V and 8 from J; bases not matched to a gene: 7. The CDR3 sequence: CASSVVGGAGDEQFF. The CDR3 DNA is TGTGCCAGCAGCGTAGTCGGGGGGGCCGGGGATGAGCAGTTCTTC.

This clonotype occurred a few times. The V and J genes are TRBV12-3 or TRBV12-4 and TRBJ1-1; tentative D call: TRBD1 (6 bases). V lost 4 bases and J 5 bases, leaving 17 bases between the germline ends. The CDR3 extends over 15 amino acids. The CDR3 region is CASSSPPGVDTEAFF. The CDR3 DNA sequence: TGTGCCAGCAGTTCGCCCCCAGGGGTAGATACTGAAGCTTTCTTT.